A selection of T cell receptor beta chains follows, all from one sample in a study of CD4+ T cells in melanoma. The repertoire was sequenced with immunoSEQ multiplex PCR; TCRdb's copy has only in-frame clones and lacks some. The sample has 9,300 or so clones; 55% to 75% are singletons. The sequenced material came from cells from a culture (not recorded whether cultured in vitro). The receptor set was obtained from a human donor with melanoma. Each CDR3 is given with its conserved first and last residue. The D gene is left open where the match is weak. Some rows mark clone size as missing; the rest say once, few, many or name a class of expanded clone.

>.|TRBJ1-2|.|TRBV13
CASSRSRGGYTF
TGTGCCAGCAGCCGAAGTAGAGGGGGCTACACCTTC
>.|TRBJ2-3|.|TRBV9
CASSSISGLDTQYF
TGTGCCAGCTCCTCAATTTCAGGGTTAGATACGCAGTATTTT
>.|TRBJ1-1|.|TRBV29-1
CSVRDKGLVVTEAFF
TGCAGCGTCCGGGACAAGGGACTTGTGGTTACTGAAGCTTTCTTT
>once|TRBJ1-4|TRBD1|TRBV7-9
CASSLGQGNEKLFF
TGTGCCAGCAGCTTGGGACAGGGTAATGAAAAACTGTTTTTT
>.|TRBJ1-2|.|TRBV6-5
CASSQRDGYGYTF
TGTGCCAGCAGCCAGAGGGATGGCTATGGCTACACCTTC
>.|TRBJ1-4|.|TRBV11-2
CASSLVLAGWEKLFF
TGTGCCAGCAGCTTAGTTTTGGCAGGGTGGGAAAAACTGTTTTTT
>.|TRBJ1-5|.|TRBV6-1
CASSAPSRGSWISNQPQHF
TGTGCCAGCAGTGCCCCGTCTCGCGGTAGCTGGATTAGCAATCAGCCCCAGCATTTT
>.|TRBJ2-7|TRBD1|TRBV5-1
CASSPEVVGQGFQYF
TGCGCCAGCAGCCCCGAGGTAGTGGGACAGGGGTTCCAGTACTTC
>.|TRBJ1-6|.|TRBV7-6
CASSFNKDSPLHF
TGTGCCAGCAGCTTCAATAAGGATTCACCCCTCCACTTT
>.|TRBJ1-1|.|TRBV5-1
CASSLLGLNTEAFF
TGCGCCAGCAGCTTGTTGGGCTTGAACACTGAAGCTTTCTTT
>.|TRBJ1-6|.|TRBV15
CATRDFSYNSPLHF
TGTGCCACCAGGGACTTCTCCTATAATTCACCCCTCCACTTT
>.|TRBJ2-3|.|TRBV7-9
CASGPSVADTQYF
TGTGCCAGCGGCCCCTCGGTTGCAGATACGCAGTATTTT
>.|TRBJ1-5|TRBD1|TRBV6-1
CASSGRLRGLSNQPQHF
TGTGCCAGCAGTGGGCGTCTGAGGGGGCTTAGCAATCAGCCCCAGCATTTT
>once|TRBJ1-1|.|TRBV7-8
CASSLSYRENTEAFF
TGTGCCAGCAGCTTATCGTACAGGGAAAACACTGAAGCTTTCTTT
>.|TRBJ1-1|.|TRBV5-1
CASSLSPGSMNTEAFF
TGCGCCAGCAGTTTAAGTCCGGGGAGCATGAACACTGAAGCTTTCTTT
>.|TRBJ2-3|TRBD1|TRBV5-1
CASSGDRAGLRTDTQYF
TGCGCCAGCAGCGGGGACAGGGCCGGCCTTCGCACAGATACGCAGTATTTT
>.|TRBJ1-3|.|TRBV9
CASSDRDRNTIYF
TGTGCCAGCAGCGACAGGGATAGAAACACCATATATTTT
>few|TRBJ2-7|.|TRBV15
CATSNIQGSLIREQYF
TGTGCCACCAGCAACATACAGGGATCCCTAATACGCGAGCAGTACTTC
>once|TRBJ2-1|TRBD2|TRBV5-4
CASSLVAGGTDEQFF
TGTGCCAGCAGCTTGGTCGCGGGGGGCACGGATGAGCAGTTCTTC
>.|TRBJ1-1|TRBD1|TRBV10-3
CAIEAGGYGNTEAFF
TGTGCCATCGAGGCAGGGGGTTACGGAAACACTGAAGCTTTCTTT
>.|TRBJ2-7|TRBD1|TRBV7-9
CASSLGTGVPYEQYF
TGTGCCAGCAGCTTAGGGACAGGGGTACCCTACGAGCAGTACTTC
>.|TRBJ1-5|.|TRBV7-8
CASSLSPTIWQPQHF
TGTGCCAGCAGCTTATCCCCTACGATATGGCAGCCCCAGCATTTT
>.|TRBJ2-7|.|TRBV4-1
CASSQDPGGTYEQYF
TGCGCCAGCAGCCAAGATCCGGGCGGAACCTACGAGCAGTACTTC
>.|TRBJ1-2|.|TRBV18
CASSPLGQLSGYTF
TGTGCCAGCTCACCCCTCGGACAGCTCTCTGGCTACACCTTC
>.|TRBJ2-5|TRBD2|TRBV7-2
CASSFKTHGRETQYF
TGTGCCAGCAGCTTCAAGACCCACGGGAGGGAGACCCAGTACTTC
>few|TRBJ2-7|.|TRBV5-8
CASMESWRNYEQYF
TGTGCCAGCATGGAAAGTTGGCGGAACTACGAGCAGTACTTC
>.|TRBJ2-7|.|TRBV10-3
CAIPREVSPEGTSYEQYF
TGTGCCATTCCACGCGAGGTCTCCCCGGAGGGGACCTCCTACGAGCAGTACTTC
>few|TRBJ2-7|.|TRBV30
CAWSPQDGYEQYF
TGTGCCTGGAGTCCTCAGGACGGATACGAGCAGTACTTC
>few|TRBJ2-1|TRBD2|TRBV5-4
CASSTLAGTYNEQFF
TGTGCCAGCAGTACACTAGCGGGGACCTACAATGAGCAGTTCTTC
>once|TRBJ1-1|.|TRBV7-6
CASSLGRGRLNTEAFF
TGTGCCAGCAGCTTAGGTCGGGGCAGACTGAACACTGAAGCTTTCTTT